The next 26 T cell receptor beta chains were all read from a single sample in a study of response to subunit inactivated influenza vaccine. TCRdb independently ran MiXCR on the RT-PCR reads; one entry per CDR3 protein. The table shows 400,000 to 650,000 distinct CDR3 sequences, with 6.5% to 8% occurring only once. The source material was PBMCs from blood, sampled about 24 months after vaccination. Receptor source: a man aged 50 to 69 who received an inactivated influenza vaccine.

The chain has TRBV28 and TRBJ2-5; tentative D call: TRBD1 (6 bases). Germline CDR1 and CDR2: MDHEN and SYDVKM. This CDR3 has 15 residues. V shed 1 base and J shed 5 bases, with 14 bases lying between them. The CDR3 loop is CASSLSPTGYETQYF. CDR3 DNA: TGTGCCAGCAGTTTATCCCCCACAGGGTATGAGACCCAGTACTTC.

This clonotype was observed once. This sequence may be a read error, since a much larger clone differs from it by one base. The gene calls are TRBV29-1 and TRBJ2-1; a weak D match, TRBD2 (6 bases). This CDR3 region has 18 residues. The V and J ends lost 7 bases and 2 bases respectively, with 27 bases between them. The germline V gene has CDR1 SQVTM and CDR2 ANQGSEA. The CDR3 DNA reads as TGCAGCGCTGACCCTCCCGAGGCGGTGGGACTGGCCTACAATGAGCAGTTCTTC. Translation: CSADPPEAVGLAYNEQFF.

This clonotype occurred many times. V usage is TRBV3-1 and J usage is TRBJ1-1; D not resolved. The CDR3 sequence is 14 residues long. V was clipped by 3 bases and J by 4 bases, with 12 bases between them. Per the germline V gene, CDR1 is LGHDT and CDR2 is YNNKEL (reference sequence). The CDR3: CASSQEGGSTEAFF. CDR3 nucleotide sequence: TGTGCCAGCAGCCAGGAGGGAGGGTCCACTGAAGCTTTCTTT. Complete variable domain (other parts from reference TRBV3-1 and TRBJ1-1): DTAVSQTPKYLVTQMGNDKSIKCEQNLGHDTMYWYKQDSKKFLKIMFSYNNKELIINETVPNRFSPKSPDKAHLNLHINSLELGDSAVYFCASSQEGGSTEAFFGQGTRLTVV.

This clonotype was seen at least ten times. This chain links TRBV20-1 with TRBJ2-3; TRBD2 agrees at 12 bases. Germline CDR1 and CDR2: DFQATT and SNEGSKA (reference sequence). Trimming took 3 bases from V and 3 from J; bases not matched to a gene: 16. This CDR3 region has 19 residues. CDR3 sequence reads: CSARVSSGGVGRGTDTQYF. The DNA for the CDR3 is TGCAGTGCTAGGGTGTCTAGCGGGGGGGTAGGTCGGGGAACAGATACGCAGTATTTT.

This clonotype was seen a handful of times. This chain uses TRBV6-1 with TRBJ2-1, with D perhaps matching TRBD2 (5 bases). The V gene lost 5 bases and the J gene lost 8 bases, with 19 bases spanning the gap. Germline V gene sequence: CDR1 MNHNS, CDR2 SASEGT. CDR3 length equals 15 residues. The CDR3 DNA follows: TGTGCCAGCAGTCGCTCTAGCTTACTTGGCGATGAGCAGTTCTTC. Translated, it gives CASSRSSLLGDEQFF.

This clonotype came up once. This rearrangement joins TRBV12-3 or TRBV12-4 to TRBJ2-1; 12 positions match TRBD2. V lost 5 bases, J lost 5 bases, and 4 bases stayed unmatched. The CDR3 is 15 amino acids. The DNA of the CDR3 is TGTGCCAGCAGTCCCCGACTAGCGGGGGACAATGAGCAGTTCTTC. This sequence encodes CASSPRLAGDNEQFF.

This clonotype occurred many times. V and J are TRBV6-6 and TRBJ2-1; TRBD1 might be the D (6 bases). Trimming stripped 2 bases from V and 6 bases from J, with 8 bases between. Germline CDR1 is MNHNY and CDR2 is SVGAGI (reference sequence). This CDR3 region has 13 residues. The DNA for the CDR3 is TGTGCCAGCAGTTACCAGGGGAGCAATGAGCAGTTCTTC. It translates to CASSYQGSNEQFF.

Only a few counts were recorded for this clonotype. CDR3 coding DNA: TGTGCCAGCAGCTTACTAGGGGGCTCTGGGGCCAACGTCCTGACTTTC. Translation: CASSLLGGSGANVLTF. This chain joins TRBV7-9 and TRBJ2-6; weak D call: TRBD1 (6 bases). Germline V gene lookup returns CDR1 SEHNR and CDR2 FQNEAQ (reference sequence). This CDR3 is 16 amino acids long. With 2 bases removed from V and 0 bases from J, the gap between germline ends came to 8 bases.

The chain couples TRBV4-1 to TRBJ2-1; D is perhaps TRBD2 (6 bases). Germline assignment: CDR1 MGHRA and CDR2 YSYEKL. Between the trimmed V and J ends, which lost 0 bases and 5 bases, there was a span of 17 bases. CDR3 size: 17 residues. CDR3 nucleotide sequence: TGCGCCAGCAGCCAAGAGAGGGAGGCCACGGTGGACAATGAGCAGTTCTTC. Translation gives CASSQEREATVDNEQFF.

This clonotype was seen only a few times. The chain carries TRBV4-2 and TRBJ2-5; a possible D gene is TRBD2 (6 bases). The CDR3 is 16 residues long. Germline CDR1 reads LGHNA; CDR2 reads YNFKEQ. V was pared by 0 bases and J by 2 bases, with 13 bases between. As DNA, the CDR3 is TGTGCCAGCAGCCAAGACCGGGACGGACTACAAGAGACCCAGTACTTC. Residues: CASSQDRDGLQETQYF.

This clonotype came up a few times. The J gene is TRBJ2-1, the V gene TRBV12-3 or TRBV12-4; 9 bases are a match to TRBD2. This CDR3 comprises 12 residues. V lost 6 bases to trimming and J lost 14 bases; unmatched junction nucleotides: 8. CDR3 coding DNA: TGTGCCAGCAGCCCTTTAGCGGGGGAGAAGTTCTTC. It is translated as CASSPLAGEKFF.

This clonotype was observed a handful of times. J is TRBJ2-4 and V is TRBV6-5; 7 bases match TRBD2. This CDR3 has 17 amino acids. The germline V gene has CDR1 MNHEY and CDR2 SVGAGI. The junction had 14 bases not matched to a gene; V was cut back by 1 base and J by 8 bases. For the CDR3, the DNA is TGTGCCAGCAGTTACTTTTCGGGGAGGGATTTCCGAGACATTCAGTACTTC. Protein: CASSYFSGRDFRDIQYF.

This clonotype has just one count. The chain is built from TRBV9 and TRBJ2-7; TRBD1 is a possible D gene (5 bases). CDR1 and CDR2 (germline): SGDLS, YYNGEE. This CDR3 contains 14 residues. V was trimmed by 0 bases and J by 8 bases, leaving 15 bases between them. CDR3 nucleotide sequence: TGTGCCAGCAGCGTAGAGGCAGGGCGGTACAAGCAGTACTTC. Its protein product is CASSVEAGRYKQYF.

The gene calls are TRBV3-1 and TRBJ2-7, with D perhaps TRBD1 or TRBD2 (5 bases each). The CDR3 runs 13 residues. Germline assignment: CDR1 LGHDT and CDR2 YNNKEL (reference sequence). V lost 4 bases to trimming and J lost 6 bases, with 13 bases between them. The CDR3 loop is CASSLPGTTEQYF. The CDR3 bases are TGTGCCAGCAGCCTACCCGGGACGACCGAGCAGTACTTC.

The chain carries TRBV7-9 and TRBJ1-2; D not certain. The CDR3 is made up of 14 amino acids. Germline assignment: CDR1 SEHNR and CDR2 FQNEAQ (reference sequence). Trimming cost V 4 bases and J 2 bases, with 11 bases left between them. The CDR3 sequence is CASSWSGRNYGYTF. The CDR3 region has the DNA TGTGCCAGCAGCTGGAGTGGGAGGAACTATGGCTACACCTTC.

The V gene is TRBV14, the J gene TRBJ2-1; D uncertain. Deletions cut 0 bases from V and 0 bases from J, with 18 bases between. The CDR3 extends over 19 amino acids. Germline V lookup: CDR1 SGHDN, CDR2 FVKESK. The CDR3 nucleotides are TGTGCCAGCAGCCAAGAAATGCTCCGGGTAGGGATCTCCTACAATGAGCAGTTCTTC. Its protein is CASSQEMLRVGISYNEQFF.

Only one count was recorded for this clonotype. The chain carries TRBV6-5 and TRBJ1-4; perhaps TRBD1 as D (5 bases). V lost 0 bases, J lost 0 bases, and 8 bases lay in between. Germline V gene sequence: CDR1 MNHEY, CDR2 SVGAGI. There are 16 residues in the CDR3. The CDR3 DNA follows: TGTGCCAGCAGTTACTCGGGGGGGGCAACTAATGAAAAACTGTTTTTT. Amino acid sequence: CASSYSGGATNEKLFF.

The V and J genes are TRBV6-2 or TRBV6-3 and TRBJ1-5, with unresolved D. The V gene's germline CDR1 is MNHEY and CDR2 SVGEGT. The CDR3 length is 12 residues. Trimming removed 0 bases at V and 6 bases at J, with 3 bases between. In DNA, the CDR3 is TGTGCCAGCAGTTACTCCCTTCAGCCCCAGCATTTT. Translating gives CASSYSLQPQHF.

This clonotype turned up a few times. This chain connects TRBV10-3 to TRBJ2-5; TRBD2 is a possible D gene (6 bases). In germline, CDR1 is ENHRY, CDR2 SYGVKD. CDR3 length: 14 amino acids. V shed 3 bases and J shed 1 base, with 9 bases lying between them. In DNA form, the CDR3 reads TGTGCCATCAGTGAAGGCGGGGTCCAAGAGACCCAGTACTTC. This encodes CAISEGGVQETQYF.

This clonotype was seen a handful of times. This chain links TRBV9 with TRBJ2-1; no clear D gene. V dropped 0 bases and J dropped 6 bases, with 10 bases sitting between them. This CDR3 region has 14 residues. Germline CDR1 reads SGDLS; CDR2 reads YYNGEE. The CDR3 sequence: CASSVGNRPNEQFF. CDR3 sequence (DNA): TGTGCCAGCAGCGTAGGAAACCGACCCAATGAGCAGTTCTTC.

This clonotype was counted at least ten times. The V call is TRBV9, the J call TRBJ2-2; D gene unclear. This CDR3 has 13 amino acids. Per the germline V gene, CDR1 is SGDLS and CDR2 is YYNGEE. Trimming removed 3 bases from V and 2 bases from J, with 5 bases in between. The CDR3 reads CASSASNTGELFF. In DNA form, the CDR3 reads TGTGCCAGCAGCGCCTCTAACACCGGGGAGCTGTTTTTT.

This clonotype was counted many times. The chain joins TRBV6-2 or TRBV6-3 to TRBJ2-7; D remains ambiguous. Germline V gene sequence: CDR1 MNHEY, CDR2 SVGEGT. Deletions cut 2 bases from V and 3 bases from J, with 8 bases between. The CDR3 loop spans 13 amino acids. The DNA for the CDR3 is TGTGCCAGCAGTTACCTCCGCGGCTACGAGCAGTACTTC. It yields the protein CASSYLRGYEQYF.

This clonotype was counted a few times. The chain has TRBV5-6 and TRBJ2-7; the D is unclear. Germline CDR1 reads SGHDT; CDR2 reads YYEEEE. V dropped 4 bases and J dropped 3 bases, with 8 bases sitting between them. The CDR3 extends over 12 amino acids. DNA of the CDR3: TGTGCCAGCAGCCGTTCCCTCTACGAGCAGTACTTC. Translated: CASSRSLYEQYF.

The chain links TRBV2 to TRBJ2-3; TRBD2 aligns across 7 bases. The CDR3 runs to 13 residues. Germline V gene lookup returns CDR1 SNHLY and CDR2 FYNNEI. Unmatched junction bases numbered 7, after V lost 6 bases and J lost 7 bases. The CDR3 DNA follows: TGTGCCAGCAGCGGACTAGTCGGGAATACGCAGTATTTT. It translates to CASSGLVGNTQYF.

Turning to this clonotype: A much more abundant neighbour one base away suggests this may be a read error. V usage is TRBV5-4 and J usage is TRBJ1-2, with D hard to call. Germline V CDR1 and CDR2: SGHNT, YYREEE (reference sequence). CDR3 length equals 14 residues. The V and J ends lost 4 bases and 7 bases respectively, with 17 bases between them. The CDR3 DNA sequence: TGTGCCAGCAGCCCCGCCGGGCAAAAGGGTGGCTACACCTTC. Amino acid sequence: CASSPAGQKGGYTF.

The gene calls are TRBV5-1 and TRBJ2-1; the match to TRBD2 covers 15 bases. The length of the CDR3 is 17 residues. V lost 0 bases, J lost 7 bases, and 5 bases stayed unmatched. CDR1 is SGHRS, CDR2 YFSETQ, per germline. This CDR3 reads CASSLVLGLAGGNEQFF. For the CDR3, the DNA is TGCGCCAGCAGCTTGGTTTTGGGACTAGCGGGAGGAAATGAGCAGTTCTTC.